These 2 T cell receptor beta chains share one sample of origin, sequenced in a study of long-term antiretroviral therapy in people with HIV. It was version v3.0 of the immunoSEQ assay that was run at survey level. Generated by immunoSEQ multiplex PCR, the TCRdb table keeps only in-frame clones and is missing some. Here the sample spans tens of thousands of clones, 75% to 90% being singletons. Sequencing used unsorted PBMCs, obtained nearly 2.9 years after starting antiretroviral therapy. The source of these receptors is a man between 25 and 39 years old with HIV.

V gene TRBV2 combines with J gene TRBJ1-6; TRBD1 is a possible D gene (5 bases). CDR1 is SNHLY and CDR2 is FYNNEI in the germline V gene. The CDR3 totals 14 residues. V dropped 11 bases and J dropped 0 bases, with 11 bases sitting between them. The CDR3 protein is CAGGISSYNSPLHF. CDR3 sequence (DNA): TGTGCCGGGGGGATTAGCTCCTATAATTCACCCCTCCACTTT.

Regarding this clone: Relative to the germline gene, one junction end is altered; a read error may explain this. This chain connects TRBV2 to TRBJ2-2; D is uncertain. The CDR3 is 12 amino acids. In germline, CDR1 is SNHLY, CDR2 FYNNEI. The chain's CDR3 is CASNEGTGELFF. CDR3 coding DNA: TGTGCCAGCAATGAAGGCACCGGGGAGCTGTTTTTT.